This T cell receptor beta chain was observed in a study of patients and donors after allogeneic stem cell transplantation. TCRdb processed the RT-PCR reads anew with MiXCR; each CDR3 protein has one entry. The table has about 19,000 distinct CDR3 sequences, about 5% seen once. Germline CDR1 MNHEY, CDR2 SMNVEV (reference sequence). The length of the CDR3 is 16 residues. Trimming removed 8 bases at V and 7 bases at J, with 24 bases between. V gene TRBV27 combines with J gene TRBJ1-5; D call uncertain. This clonotype originated in a human donor who was either an allogeneic HSCT recipient or a stem cell or donor lymphocyte infusion donor (not recorded which). It is not recorded whose cells these are; they may come from a transplant donor. The sequencing input was blood, either unsorted or a sorted T cell fraction (not recorded which). The CDR3 DNA reads TGTGCCAGCCCAGCGGAAGAAGGGCCCTTTAAGCAGCCCCAGCATTTT. Translation gives CASPAEEGPFKQPQHF.